The clone carrying this T cell receptor (beta chain) was seen only once. The junction departs from germline at one end; a sequencing error may be responsible. Researchers ran the PCR with 60 Vbeta and 13 Jbeta primers. TCRdb keeps only in-frame clones here, not all; method: immunoSEQ multiplex PCR. Of around 150,000 clones listed, about 80% were seen once; the top ten hold less than 2%. The CDR3 contains 14 residues. Germline-derived CDR1 and CDR2 are ENHRY and SYGVKD. The sample is drawn from a study of cytomegalovirus exposure and HLA in healthy donors. In the study overall: Most genotyped donors, around 86% of about 430, had Caucasian-associated genetic ancestry.

The rearrangement uses TRBV10-3 and TRBJ2-7; D perhaps matches TRBD1 (6 bases). Specimen: PBMCs. The TCR sequence derives from a woman younger than 45 in good health and CMV-seronegative. The CDR3 protein is CALSPGTTSYEQYF. CDR3 nucleotides: TGTGCCCTCAGCCCCGGGACAACCTCCTACGAGCAGTACTTC.